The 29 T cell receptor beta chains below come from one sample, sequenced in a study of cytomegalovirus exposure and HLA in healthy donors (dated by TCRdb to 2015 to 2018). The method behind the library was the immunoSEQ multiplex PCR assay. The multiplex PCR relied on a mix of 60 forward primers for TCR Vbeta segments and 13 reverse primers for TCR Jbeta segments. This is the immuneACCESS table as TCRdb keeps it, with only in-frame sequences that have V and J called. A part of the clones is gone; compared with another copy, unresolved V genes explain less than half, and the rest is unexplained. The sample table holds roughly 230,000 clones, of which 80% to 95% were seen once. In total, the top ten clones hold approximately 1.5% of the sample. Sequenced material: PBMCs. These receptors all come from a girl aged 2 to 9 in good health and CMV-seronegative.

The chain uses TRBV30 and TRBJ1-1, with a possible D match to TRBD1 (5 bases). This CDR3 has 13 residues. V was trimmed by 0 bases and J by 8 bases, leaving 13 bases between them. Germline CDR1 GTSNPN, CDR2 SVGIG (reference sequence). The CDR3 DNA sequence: TGTGCCTGGAGTGTAACAACGGGGGACGAAGCTTTCTTT. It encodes CAWSVTTGDEAFF.

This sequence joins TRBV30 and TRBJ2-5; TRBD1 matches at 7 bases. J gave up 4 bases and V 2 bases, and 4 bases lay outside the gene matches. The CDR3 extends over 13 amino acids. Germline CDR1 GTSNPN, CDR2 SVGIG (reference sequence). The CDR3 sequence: CAWSKTGRETQYF. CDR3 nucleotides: TGTGCCTGGAGTAAGACAGGGAGAGAGACCCAGTACTTC.

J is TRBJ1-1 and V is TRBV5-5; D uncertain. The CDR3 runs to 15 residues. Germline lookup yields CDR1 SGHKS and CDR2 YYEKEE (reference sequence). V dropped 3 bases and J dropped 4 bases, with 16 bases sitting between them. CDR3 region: CASSSWRSLRTEAFF. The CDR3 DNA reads TGTGCCAGCAGCTCATGGAGGTCTCTACGCACTGAAGCTTTCTTT.

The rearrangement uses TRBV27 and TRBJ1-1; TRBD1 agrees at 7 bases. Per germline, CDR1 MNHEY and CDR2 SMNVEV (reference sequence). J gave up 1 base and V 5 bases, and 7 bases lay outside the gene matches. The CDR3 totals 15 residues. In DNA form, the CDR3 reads TGTGCCAGCAGTCTTACAGGGGACCCGAACACTGAAGCTTTCTTT. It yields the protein CASSLTGDPNTEAFF.

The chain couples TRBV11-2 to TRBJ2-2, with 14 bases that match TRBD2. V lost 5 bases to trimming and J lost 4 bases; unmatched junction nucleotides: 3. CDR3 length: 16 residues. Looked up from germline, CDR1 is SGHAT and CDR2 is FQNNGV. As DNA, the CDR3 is TGTGCCAGCAGCCGTGGACTAGCGGGGGGCACCGGGGAGCTGTTTTTT. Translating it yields CASSRGLAGGTGELFF.

The CDR3: CSVPEANYGYTF. The CDR3, as DNA: TGCAGCGTTCCAGAGGCCAACTATGGCTACACCTTC. This chain links TRBV29-1 with TRBJ1-2, with unresolved D. Germline CDR1 SQVTM, CDR2 ANQGSEA. This CDR3 has 12 residues. The ends were cut back, 5 bases at V and 2 bases at J, with 9 bases in the middle.

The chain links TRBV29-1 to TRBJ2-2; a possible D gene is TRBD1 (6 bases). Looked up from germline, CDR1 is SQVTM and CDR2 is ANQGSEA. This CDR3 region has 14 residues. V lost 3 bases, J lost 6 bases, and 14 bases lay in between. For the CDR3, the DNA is TGCAGCGTTGAGCAGGGGATGTTTGCCGGGGAGCTGTTTTTT. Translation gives CSVEQGMFAGELFF.

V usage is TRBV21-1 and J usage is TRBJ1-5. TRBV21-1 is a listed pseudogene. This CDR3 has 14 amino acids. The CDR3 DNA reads TGTGCCAGCAGCAATATGTGGGGAGATCAGCCCCAGCATTTT. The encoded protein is CASSNMWGDQPQHF.

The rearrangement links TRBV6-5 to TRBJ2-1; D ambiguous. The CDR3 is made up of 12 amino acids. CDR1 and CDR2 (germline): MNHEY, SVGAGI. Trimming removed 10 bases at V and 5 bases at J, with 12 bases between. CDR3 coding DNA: TGTGCCACCCTTCGAGGCGACAATGAGCAGTTCTTC. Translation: CATLRGDNEQFF.

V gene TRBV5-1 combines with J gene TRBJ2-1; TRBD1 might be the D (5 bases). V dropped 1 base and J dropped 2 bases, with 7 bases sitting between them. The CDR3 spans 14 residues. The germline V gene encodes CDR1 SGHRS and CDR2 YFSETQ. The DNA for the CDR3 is TGCGCCAGCAGCTTGCAGGGCCCCTACAATGAGCAGTTCTTC. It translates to CASSLQGPYNEQFF.

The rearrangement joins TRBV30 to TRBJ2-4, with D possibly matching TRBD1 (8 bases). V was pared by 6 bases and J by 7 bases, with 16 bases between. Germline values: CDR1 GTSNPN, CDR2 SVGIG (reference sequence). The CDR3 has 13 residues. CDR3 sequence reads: CACEQGGENIQYF. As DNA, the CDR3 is TGTGCCTGCGAACAGGGGGGGGAGAACATTCAGTACTTC.

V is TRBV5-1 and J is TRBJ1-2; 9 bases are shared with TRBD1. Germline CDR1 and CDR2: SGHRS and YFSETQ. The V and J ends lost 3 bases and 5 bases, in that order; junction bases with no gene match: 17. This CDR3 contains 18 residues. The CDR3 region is CASSSGLQGATLSYGYTF. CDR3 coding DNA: TGCGCCAGCAGCTCCGGTCTACAGGGGGCCACCCTTTCTTATGGCTACACCTTC.

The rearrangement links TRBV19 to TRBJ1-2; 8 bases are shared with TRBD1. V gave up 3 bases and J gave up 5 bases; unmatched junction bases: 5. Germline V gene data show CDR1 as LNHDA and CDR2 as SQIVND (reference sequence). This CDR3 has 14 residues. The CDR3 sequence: CASSIGQGAYGYTF. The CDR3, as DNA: TGTGCCAGTAGTATTGGACAGGGTGCATATGGCTACACCTTC.

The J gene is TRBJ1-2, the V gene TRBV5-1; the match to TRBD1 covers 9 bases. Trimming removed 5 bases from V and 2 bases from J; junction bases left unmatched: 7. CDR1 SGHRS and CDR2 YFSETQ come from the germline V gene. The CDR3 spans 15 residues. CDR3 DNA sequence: TGCGCCAGCAGACCCACAGGGGGCGGGAACTATGGCTACACCTTC. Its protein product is CASRPTGGGNYGYTF.

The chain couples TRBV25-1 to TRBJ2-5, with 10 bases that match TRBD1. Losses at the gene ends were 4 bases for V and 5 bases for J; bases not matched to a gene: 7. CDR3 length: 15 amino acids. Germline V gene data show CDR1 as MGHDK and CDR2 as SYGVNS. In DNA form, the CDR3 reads TGTGCCAGCAGTGTCGGGGACAGGGGTAAGGAGACCCAGTACTTC. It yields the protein CASSVGDRGKETQYF.

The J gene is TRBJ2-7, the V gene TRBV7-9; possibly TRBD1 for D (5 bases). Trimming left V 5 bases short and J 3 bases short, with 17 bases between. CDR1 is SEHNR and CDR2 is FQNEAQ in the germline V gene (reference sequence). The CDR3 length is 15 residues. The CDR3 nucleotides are TGTGCCAGCAGCCCGAACAAGAAAGGGGACTACGAGCAGTACTTC. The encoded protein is CASSPNKKGDYEQYF.

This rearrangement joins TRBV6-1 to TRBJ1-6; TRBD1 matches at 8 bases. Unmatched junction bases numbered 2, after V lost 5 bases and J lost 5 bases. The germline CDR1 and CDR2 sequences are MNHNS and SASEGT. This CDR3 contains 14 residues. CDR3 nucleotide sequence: TGTGCCAGCAGTAAACAGGGGGATAATTCACCCCTCCACTTT. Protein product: CASSKQGDNSPLHF.

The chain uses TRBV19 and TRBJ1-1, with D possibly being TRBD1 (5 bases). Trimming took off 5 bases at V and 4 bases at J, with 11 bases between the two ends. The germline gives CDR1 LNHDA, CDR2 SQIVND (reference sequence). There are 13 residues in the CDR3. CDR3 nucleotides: TGTGCCAGTAGTGACTACGGGGGCACTGAAGCTTTCTTT. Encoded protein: CASSDYGGTEAFF.

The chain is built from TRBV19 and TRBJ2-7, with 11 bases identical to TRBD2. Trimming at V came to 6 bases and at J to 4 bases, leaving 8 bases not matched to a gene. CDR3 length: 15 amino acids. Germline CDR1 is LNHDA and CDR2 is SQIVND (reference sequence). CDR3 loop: CASSPTSGSPYEQYF. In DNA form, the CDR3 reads TGTGCCAGTAGCCCTACTAGCGGGAGCCCATACGAGCAGTACTTC.

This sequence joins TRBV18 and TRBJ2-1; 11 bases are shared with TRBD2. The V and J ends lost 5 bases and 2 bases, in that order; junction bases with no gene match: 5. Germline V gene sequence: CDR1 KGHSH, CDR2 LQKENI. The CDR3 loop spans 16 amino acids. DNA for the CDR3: TGTGCCAGCTCAGCAACTAGCGGGGGCCCCTACAATGAGCAGTTCTTC. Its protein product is CASSATSGGPYNEQFF.

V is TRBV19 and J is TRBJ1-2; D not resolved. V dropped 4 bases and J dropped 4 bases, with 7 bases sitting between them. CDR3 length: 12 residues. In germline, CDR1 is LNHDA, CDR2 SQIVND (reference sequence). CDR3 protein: CASSTNSYGYTF. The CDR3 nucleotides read TGTGCCAGTAGTACAAACAGCTATGGCTACACCTTC.

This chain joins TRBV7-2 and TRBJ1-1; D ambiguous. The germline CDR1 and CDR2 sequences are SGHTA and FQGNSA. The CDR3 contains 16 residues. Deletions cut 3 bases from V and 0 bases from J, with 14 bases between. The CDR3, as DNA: TGTGCCAGCAGCTTGGCAGGTCAATATATGAACACTGAAGCTTTCTTT. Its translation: CASSLAGQYMNTEAFF.

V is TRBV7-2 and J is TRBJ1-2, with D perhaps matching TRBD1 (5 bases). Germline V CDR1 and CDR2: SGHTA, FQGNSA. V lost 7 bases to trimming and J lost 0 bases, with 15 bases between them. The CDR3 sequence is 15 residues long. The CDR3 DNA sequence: TGTGCCAGCACCCCCGCGGGGGGGGCTAACTATGGCTACACCTTC. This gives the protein CASTPAGGANYGYTF.

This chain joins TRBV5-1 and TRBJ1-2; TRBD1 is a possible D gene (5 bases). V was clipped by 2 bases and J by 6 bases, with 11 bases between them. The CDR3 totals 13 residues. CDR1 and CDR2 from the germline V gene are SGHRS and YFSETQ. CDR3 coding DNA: TGCGCCAGCAGCTTTGCGACAGACAATGGCTACACCTTC. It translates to CASSFATDNGYTF.

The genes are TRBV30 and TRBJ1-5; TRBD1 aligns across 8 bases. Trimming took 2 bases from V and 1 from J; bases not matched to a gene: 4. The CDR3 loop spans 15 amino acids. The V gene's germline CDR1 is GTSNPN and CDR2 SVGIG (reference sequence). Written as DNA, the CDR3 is TGTGCCTGGAGTCCCGGGACAGGCAGCAATCAGCCCCAGCATTTT. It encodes CAWSPGTGSNQPQHF. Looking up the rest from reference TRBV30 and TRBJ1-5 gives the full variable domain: SQTIHQWPATLVQPVGSPLSLECTVEGTSNPNLYWYRQAAGRGLQLLFYSVGIGQISSEVPQNLSASRPQDRQFILSSKKLLLSDSGFYLCAWSPGTGSNQPQHFGDGTRLSIL.

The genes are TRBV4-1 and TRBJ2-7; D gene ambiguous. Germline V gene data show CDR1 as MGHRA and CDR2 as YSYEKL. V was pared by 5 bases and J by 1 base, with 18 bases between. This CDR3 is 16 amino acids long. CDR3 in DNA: TGCGCCAGCAGCTTAAAGGCCGAGACTCGGTCCTACGAGCAGTACTTC. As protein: CASSLKAETRSYEQYF.

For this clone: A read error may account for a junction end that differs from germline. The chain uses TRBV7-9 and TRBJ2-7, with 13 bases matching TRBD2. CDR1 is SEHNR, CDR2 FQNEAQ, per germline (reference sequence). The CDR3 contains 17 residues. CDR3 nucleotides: TGTTCCAGCAGCCCTGGGCCAGGACTAGCGGGAGACCACGAGCAGTACTTC. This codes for CSSSPGPGLAGDHEQYF. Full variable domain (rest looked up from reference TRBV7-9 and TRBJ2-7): DTGVSQNPRHKITKRGQNVTFRCDPISEHNRLYWYRQTLGQGPEFLTYFQNEAQLEKSRLLSDRFSAERPKGSFSTLEIQRTEQGDSAMYLCSSSPGPGLAGDHEQYFGPGTRLTVT.

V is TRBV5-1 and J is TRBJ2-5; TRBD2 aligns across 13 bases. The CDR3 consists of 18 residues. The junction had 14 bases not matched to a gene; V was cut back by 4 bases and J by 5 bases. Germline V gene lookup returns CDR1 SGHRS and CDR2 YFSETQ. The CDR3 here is CASSPTGTSGVRRETQYF. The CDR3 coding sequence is TGCGCCAGCAGCCCGACTGGGACTAGCGGGGTAAGGAGGGAGACCCAGTACTTC.

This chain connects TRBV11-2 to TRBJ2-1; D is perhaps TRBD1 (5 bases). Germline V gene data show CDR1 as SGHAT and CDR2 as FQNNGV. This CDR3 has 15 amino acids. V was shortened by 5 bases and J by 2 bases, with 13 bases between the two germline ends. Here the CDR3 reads CASSPQGVAYNEQFF. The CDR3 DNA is TGTGCCAGCAGCCCTCAGGGCGTCGCCTACAATGAGCAGTTCTTC.